Listed below are T cell receptor beta chains from one sample, sequenced in a study of cytomegalovirus exposure and HLA in healthy donors. Data came from immunoSEQ multiplex PCR; TCRdb stores just in-frame clones and leaves some out. The profile shows some 150,000 clones, around 78% of them singletons. Sequencing input: PBMCs. The receptors come from a woman in her twenties or thirties in good health and CMV-seropositive. Each CDR3 is given with its conserved first and last residue. A D gene is named only where the DNA matches it firmly. Expanded clones get a size class; other rows say once, few or many, or leave the size out.

TRBD1	TRBV5-1	once	TRBJ1-2	CASSSGQEDYGYTF	TGCGCCAGCAGCTCGGGACAGGAGGACTATGGCTACACCTTC
NA	TRBV7-7	NA	TRBJ2-7	CASSFLRQAPYEQYF	TGTGCCAGCAGTTTCCTTCGGCAGGCGCCCTACGAGCAGTACTTC
NA	TRBV23-1	NA	TRBJ2-7	CASINHCESYEQYF	TGCGCCAGCATAAACCACTGTGAATCCTACGAGCAGTACTTC
TRBD2	TRBV7-9	once	TRBJ2-5	CASSLGLAGVETQYF	TGTGCCAGCAGCTTGGGACTAGCGGGAGTAGAGACCCAGTACTTC
NA	TRBV6-6	NA	TRBJ1-1	CASSYSTPRDTEAFF	TGTGCCAGCAGTTACTCCACACCGAGGGACACTGAAGCTTTCTTT
TRBD2	TRBV4-3	NA	TRBJ2-3	CASSQEASGSTQYF	TGCGCCAGCAGCCAAGAGGCTAGCGGGTCTACGCAGTATTTT
TRBD2	TRBV10-3	NA	TRBJ2-3	CAIREGSLTDTQYF	TGTGCCATCCGGGAGGGCTCGTTGACAGATACGCAGTATTTT
TRBD2	TRBV5-6	NA	TRBJ2-1	CASSLVPAGGSNEQFF	TGTGCCAGCAGCTTGGTTCCAGCGGGAGGGAGCAATGAGCAGTTCTTC
NA	TRBV7-9	once	TRBJ1-4	CASSLGQGTNEKLFF	TGTGCCAGCAGCTTGGGGCAGGGTACTAATGAAAAACTGTTTTTT
TRBD2	TRBV5-1	NA	TRBJ2-5	CASSSLSGTSGGALETQYF	TGCGCCAGCAGCTCCCTTTCCGGGACTAGCGGGGGGGCTCTGGAGACCCAGTACTTC
NA	TRBV13	NA	TRBJ2-7	CASSLVPTGQREQYF	TGTGCCAGCAGCTTAGTCCCCACAGGGCAGCGCGAGCAGTACTTC
TRBD1	TRBV9	NA	TRBJ1-4	CASSRQGGSEKLFF	TGTGCCAGCAGCCGACAGGGAGGTAGTGAAAAACTGTTTTTT
TRBD1	TRBV4-3	medium-sized	TRBJ2-7	CASSQDLGQGSYEQYF	TGCGCCAGCAGCCAAGATTTGGGACAGGGTTCCTACGAGCAGTACTTC
TRBD1	TRBV19	NA	TRBJ1-2	CASSTFTGGAGYTF	TGTGCCAGTAGTACCTTTACAGGGGGAGCTGGCTACACCTTC
NA	TRBV4-3	NA	TRBJ1-1	CASSQALSGDEAFF	TGCGCCAGCAGCCAAGCCCTCTCGGGAGATGAAGCTTTCTTT
NA	TRBV7-8	NA	TRBJ1-2	CASSNPGAGESYGYTF	TGTGCCAGCAGCAACCCGGGTGCCGGGGAGTCCTATGGCTACACCTTC
NA	TRBV7-2	NA	TRBJ1-2	CASSPSAGWSDNNYGYTF	TGTGCCAGCAGCCCATCGGCAGGCTGGTCGGATAATAACTATGGCTACACCTTC
NA	TRBV7-2	NA	TRBJ2-2	CASSLAGALAGELFF	TGTGCCAGCAGCTTAGCGGGAGCTTTGGCCGGGGAGCTGTTTTTT
TRBD1	TRBV7-2	NA	TRBJ1-2	CASSIRPGTGAEGYTF	TGTGCCAGCAGCATCCGTCCCGGGACAGGGGCTGAAGGCTACACCTTC
TRBD1	TRBV25-1	NA	TRBJ1-2	CASSRDRSYGYTF	TGTGCCAGCAGTAGGGACAGGTCGTATGGCTACACCTTC
NA	TRBV7-9	NA	TRBJ2-3	CASSLPSRGTDTQYF	TGTGCCAGCAGCTTACCGTCCAGGGGAACAGATACGCAGTATTTT
TRBD2	TRBV2	NA	TRBJ2-7	CASEGLAGSEQYF	TGTGCCAGCGAGGGACTAGCGGGGAGCGAGCAGTACTTC
TRBD1	TRBV28	NA	TRBJ2-7	CASSLGTGYSYEQYF	TGTGCCAGCAGTTTGGGGACAGGCTACTCCTACGAGCAGTACTTC
TRBD2	TRBV9	NA	TRBJ2-1	CASSQGTSQNEQFF	TGTGCCAGCAGCCAAGGGACTAGTCAAAATGAGCAGTTCTTC
TRBD1	TRBV19	NA	TRBJ2-6	CASSPFNQGAGANVLTF	TGTGCCAGTAGTCCTTTTAATCAGGGGGCTGGGGCCAACGTCCTGACTTTC
NA	TRBV18	NA	TRBJ1-5	CASSILGNQPQHF	TGTGCCAGCTCAATACTAGGAAATCAGCCCCAGCATTTT
TRBD1	TRBV9	NA	TRBJ1-6	CASSLTAQGNSPLHF	TGTGCCAGCAGCTTAACGGCACAGGGGAACTCACCCCTCCACTTT
NA	TRBV29-1	NA	TRBJ1-5	CSVKGQPNQPQHF	TGCAGCGTCAAGGGGCAGCCGAATCAGCCCCAGCATTTT
NA	TRBV29-1	few	TRBJ1-2	CSVSSRTDYGYTF	TGCAGCGTGTCATCACGGACAGATTATGGCTACACCTTC
TRBD1	TRBV5-6	NA	TRBJ1-3	CASSLGRGPGNTIYF	TGTGCCAGCAGCTTGGGTAGGGGGCCTGGAAACACCATATATTTT
NA	TRBV7-2	NA	TRBJ2-3	CASSFLRTDTQYF	TGTGCCAGCAGCTTTTTGCGGACAGATACGCAGTATTTT
NA	TRBV29-1	few	TRBJ1-2	CSVERGGSGYTF	TGCAGCGTTGAACGGGGGGGCTCTGGCTACACCTTC
TRBD1	TRBV6-5	NA	TRBJ1-6	CASSADRGWNSPLHF	TGTGCCAGCAGTGCGGACAGGGGATGGAATTCACCCCTCCACTTT
NA	TRBV19	few	TRBJ2-7	CASSRGHEQYF	TGTGCCAGTAGTAGGGGGCACGAGCAGTACTTC
TRBD1	TRBV6-6	NA	TRBJ2-5	CASSKEPRTGLETQYF	TGTGCCAGCAGCAAAGAACCCCGGACAGGGTTGGAGACCCAGTACTTC
TRBD1	TRBV29-1	NA	TRBJ2-6	CSVAGTGGSGANVLTF	TGCAGCGTGGCCGGGACAGGGGGCTCTGGGGCCAACGTCCTGACTTTC
NA	TRBV7-2	NA	TRBJ1-2	CASSLSSGVYGYTF	TGTGCCAGCAGCTTATCTTCAGGGGTCTATGGCTACACCTTC
NA	TRBV28	NA	TRBJ2-2	CASTSNTGELFF	TGTGCCAGCACTTCGAACACCGGGGAGCTGTTTTTT
TRBD1	TRBV10-3	NA	TRBJ1-2	CAISELGQGASGYTF	TGTGCCATCAGTGAGTTAGGACAGGGGGCGTCGGGCTACACCTTC
NA	TRBV7-2	NA	TRBJ1-4	CASSPAGSTNEKLFF	TGTGCCAGCAGCCCGGCAGGGTCAACTAATGAAAAACTGTTTTTT
TRBD1	TRBV9	NA	TRBJ2-7	CASSLGGGRSYEQYF	TGTGCCAGCAGCCTAGGGGGCGGTCGGAGCTACGAGCAGTACTTC
TRBD2	TRBV7-2	few	TRBJ2-5	CASSLHPAGEAQETQYF	TGTGCCAGCAGCTTACACCCAGCGGGGGAGGCCCAAGAGACCCAGTACTTC
TRBD1	TRBV6-1	NA	TRBJ2-3	CASSWTGVSTDTQYF	TGTGCCAGCAGTTGGACAGGCGTTAGCACAGATACGCAGTATTTT
NA	TRBV4-3	NA	TRBJ1-1	CASSQDFGQRNTEAFF	TGCGCCAGCAGCCAAGATTTTGGGCAGAGGAACACTGAAGCTTTCTTT
NA	TRBV5-1	NA	TRBJ1-1	CASSLDGGSNTEAFF	TGCGCCAGCAGCTTGGATGGGGGGTCGAACACTGAAGCTTTCTTT
TRBD1	TRBV4-3	NA	TRBJ2-7	CASSQVRDRGRYEQYF	TGCGCCAGCAGCCAAGTACGGGACAGGGGGCGTTACGAGCAGTACTTC
NA	TRBV19	NA	TRBJ2-4	CASSIDHTGGASKNIQYF	TGTGCCAGTAGTATAGATCACACGGGGGGCGCCTCCAAAAACATTCAGTACTTC
NA	TRBV6-1	NA	TRBJ1-2	CASSESQGRIYGYTF	TGTGCCAGCAGTGAAAGTCAGGGGCGAATATATGGCTACACCTTC
NA	TRBV9	NA	TRBJ2-1	CASSRTNYNEQFF	TGTGCCAGCAGCAGGACAAACTACAATGAGCAGTTCTTC
NA	TRBV5-1	NA	TRBJ1-1	CASSLATAGMNTEAFF	TGCGCCAGCAGCTTGGCCACGGCGGGTATGAACACTGAAGCTTTCTTT
NA	TRBV6-5	few	TRBJ1-1	CASSFYTGTEAFF	TGTGCCAGCAGTTTCTACACGGGCACTGAAGCTTTCTTT
TRBD1	TRBV5-4	NA	TRBJ1-6	CASRPKTGAGSPLHF	TGTGCCAGCAGACCCAAGACAGGGGCAGGGTCACCCCTCCACTTT
NA	TRBV5-1	NA	TRBJ2-7	CASSLGFGGSGYEQYF	TGCGCCAGCAGCTTGGGGTTTGGGGGGAGTGGCTACGAGCAGTACTTC
NA	TRBV2	NA	TRBJ2-3	CASRDFQGDTQYF	TGTGCCAGCAGGGACTTCCAGGGGGATACGCAGTATTTT
TRBD1	TRBV5-5	NA	TRBJ1-1	CASSLSGGMRTEAFF	TGTGCCAGCAGCTTGTCAGGGGGTATGCGCACTGAAGCTTTCTTT
TRBD1	TRBV30	NA	TRBJ1-6	CARKGLDRGLDSPLHF	TGTGCCCGGAAGGGCTTGGACAGGGGGCTGGATTCACCCCTCCACTTT
TRBD1	TRBV28	NA	TRBJ1-2	CASRPTGTGGYYGYTF	TGTGCCAGCAGACCAACCGGGACAGGGGGGTACTATGGCTACACCTTC
NA	TRBV29-1	NA	TRBJ1-2	CSVGTQGVYGYTF	TGCAGCGTGGGGACTCAGGGTGTTTATGGCTACACCTTC
TRBD2	TRBV9	NA	TRBJ2-5	CASSVGRVPEGTQYF	TGTGCCAGCAGCGTTGGGAGGGTGCCAGAAGGGACCCAGTACTTC